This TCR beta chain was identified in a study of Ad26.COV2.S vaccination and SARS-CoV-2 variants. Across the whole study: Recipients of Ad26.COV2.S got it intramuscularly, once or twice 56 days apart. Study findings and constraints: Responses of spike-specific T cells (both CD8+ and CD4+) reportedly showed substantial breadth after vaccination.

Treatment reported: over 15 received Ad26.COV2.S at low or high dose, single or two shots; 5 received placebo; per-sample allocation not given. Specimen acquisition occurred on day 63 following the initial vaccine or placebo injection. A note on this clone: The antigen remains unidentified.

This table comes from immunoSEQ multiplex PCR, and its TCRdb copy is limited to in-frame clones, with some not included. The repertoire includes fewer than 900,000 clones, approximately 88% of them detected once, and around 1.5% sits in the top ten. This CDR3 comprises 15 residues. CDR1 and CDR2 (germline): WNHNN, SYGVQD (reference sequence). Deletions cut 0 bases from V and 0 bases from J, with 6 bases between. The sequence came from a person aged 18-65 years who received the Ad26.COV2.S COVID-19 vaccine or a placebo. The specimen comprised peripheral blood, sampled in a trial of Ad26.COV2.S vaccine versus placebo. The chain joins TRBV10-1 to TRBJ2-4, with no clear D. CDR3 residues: CASSESTGAKNIQYF. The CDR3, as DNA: TGCGCCAGCAGTGAGTCGACTGGAGCCAAAAACATTCAGTACTTC.